The rows below give T cell receptor beta chains drawn from one sample of a study of human T cells and chemical hapten exposure. TCRdb passed the RACE reads through MiXCR, listing each CDR3 protein once. The sample yields 150,000 to 200,000 distinct CDR3 sequences, roughly 26% seen once. The starting material was whole blood, obtained in connection with sensitization to the hapten diphenylcyclopropenone (DPC). The source of these receptors is a woman between 18 and 30 years old with alopecia areata. Some clones in this sample may be carry-over from other donors' samples. Both conserved end residues are part of each CDR3. A D gene is named only where the DNA matches it firmly.

NA,TRBJ2-1,TRBV4-3,CASSQDAGTVGNEQFF
NA,TRBJ2-1,TRBV29-1,CSVRSSAGNNEQFF
TRBD2,TRBJ2-3,TRBV4-1,CASSQDLVAGDTQYF
TRBD1,TRBJ2-3,TRBV12-3/TRBV12-4,CASTQTTGGMDTQYF
NA,TRBJ1-2,TRBV7-2,CASSLVAQLNYGYTF
NA,TRBJ2-5,TRBV12-3/TRBV12-4,CASSLAHGGKETQYF
NA,TRBJ1-2,TRBV3-1,CASSQDSRGESYGYTF
NA,TRBJ1-6,TRBV7-2,CATRRGTSGGSPLHF
TRBD2,TRBJ2-3,TRBV7-8,CASSLRLGAGRADTQYF
NA,TRBJ1-1,TRBV11-3,CASQQGMNTEAFF
TRBD2,TRBJ2-1,TRBV7-2,CASSLGTSGRVSMFF
NA,TRBJ1-1,TRBV29-1,CSVEVIEAFF
NA,TRBJ2-7,TRBV2,CASRQWDEQYF
NA,TRBJ1-5,TRBV4-1,CASSPGFGNQPQHF
TRBD2,TRBJ2-1,TRBV2,CATRLAGGPHNEQFF
NA,TRBJ2-7,TRBV27,CASSSTQTYEQYF
TRBD2,TRBJ2-5,TRBV4-1,CASSPGLAGQETQYF
NA,TRBJ2-5,TRBV29-1,CSVEDNQETQYF
NA,TRBJ1-1,TRBV4-2,CASSPKIRNTEAFF
TRBD2,TRBJ2-7,TRBV9,CASSVSGTSGRAGSEQYF
NA,TRBJ1-3,TRBV7-9,CASSPSLGSSGNTIYF
NA,TRBJ2-5,TRBV27,CASSLRPRGTQYF
TRBD2,TRBJ2-1,TRBV29-1,CSVATSGSVSNEQFF
NA,TRBJ2-4,TRBV7-2,CASSLNTGIQYF
TRBD1,TRBJ1-1,TRBV4-2,CASSQEGKGGGEAFF
NA,TRBJ1-1,TRBV10-3,CAISDRVRMNTEAFF
NA,TRBJ1-1,TRBV7-2,CASSLSPVHRGTEAFF
NA,TRBJ2-7,TRBV29-1,CSVRPSAYEQYF
NA,TRBJ2-2,TRBV2,CASSVKSYTGELFF
TRBD2,TRBJ2-3,TRBV13,CASSLGRSGGPNTDTQYF
NA,TRBJ1-1,TRBV5-1,CASSLAGKAFF
TRBD2,TRBJ2-2,TRBV6-2/TRBV6-3,CASRPGTRHTGELFF
TRBD2,TRBJ2-1,TRBV7-2,CASSSGLAGPGFF
NA,TRBJ2-3,TRBV7-9,CAPGTDTQYF
NA,TRBJ2-3,TRBV7-6,CASSARLATDTQYF
TRBD1,TRBJ1-1,TRBV4-2,CASSPYQTGKVNTEAFF
TRBD2,TRBJ2-1,TRBV13,CASSLPGGTYNEQFF
NA,TRBJ2-5,TRBV2,CASNGETQYF
NA,TRBJ2-2,TRBV2,CASSRTGHYTGELFF
TRBD2,TRBJ2-2,TRBV4-1,CASGGTSGRRTGELFF
NA,TRBJ2-7,TRBV12-3/TRBV12-4,CASSRTGAAAYEQYF
NA,TRBJ2-3,TRBV20-1,CSASLDASTDTQYF
NA,TRBJ2-1,TRBV7-2,CASSALPSSYNEQFF
NA,TRBJ1-5,TRBV2,CASSELRLQPQHF
NA,TRBJ1-2,TRBV29-1,CSVDTGYFLDF
NA,TRBJ2-1,TRBV11-3,CASSLGAADEQFF
NA,TRBJ2-5,TRBV7-6,CASSLSGSQETQYF
TRBD1,TRBJ2-3,TRBV12-3/TRBV12-4,CASSLNDRGGAQYF
NA,TRBJ2-4,TRBV20-1,CSAPEGAKNIQYF
NA,TRBJ2-7,TRBV7-7,CASSLEFAGEQYF
TRBD1,TRBJ1-1,TRBV6-2/TRBV6-3,CASSPRDRLEPEAFF
TRBD2,TRBJ2-1,TRBV6-5,CASSWDGLAGISEQFF
NA,TRBJ1-6,TRBV7-2,CASSLAVGLGRRTLHF
NA,TRBJ2-7,TRBV10-3,CAISESGYAYEQYF
NA,TRBJ2-7,TRBV5-1,CASSLDSTSYEQYF